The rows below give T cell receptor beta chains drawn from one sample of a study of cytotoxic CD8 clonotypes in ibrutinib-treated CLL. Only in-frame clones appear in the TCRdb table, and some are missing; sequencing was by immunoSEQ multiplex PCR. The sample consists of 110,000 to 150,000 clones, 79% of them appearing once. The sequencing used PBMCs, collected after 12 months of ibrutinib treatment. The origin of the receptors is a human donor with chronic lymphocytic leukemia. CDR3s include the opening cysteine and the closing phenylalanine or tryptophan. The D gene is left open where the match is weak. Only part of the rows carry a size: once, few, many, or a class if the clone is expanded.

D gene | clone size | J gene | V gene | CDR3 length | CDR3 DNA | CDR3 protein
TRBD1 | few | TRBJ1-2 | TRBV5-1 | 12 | TGCGCCAGCAGCGGGGGACAGCTTGGCTACACCTTC | CASSGGQLGYTF
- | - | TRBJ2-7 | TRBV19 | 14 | TGTGCCAGTAGTTTTGGCCCCAGCTCCTACGAGCAGTACTTC | CASSFGPSSYEQYF
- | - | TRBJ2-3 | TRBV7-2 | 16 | TGTGCCAGCAGCTTATATCCGCCCACGAGCACAGATACGCAGTATTTT | CASSLYPPTSTDTQYF
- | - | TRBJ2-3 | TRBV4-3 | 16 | TGCGCCAGCAGCCAAGGTGGGGCCGGATACCCAGATACGCAGTATTTT | CASSQGGAGYPDTQYF
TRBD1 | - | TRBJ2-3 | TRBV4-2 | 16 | TGTGCCAGCAGCTTCCGGGACAGGGGGGGCACAGATACGCAGTATTTT | CASSFRDRGGTDTQYF
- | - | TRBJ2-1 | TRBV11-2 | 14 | TGTGCCAGCGGCCGAGGGACTTTCTACAATGAGCAGTTCTTC | CASGRGTFYNEQFF
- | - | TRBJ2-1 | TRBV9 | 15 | TGTGCCAGCAGCGTAGTCCCTCGGACCTACAATGAGCAGTTCTTC | CASSVVPRTYNEQFF
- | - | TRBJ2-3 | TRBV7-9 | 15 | TGTGCCAGCAGCGCCGGGATCCTGACCACAGATACGCAGTATTTT | CASSAGILTTDTQYF
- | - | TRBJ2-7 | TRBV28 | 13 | TGTGCCAGCGGGAACGGGTTCGCCTACGAGCAGTACTTC | CASGNGFAYEQYF
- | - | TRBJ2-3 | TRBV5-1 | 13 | TGCGCCAGCAGCTCCGCTTTGACAGATACGCAGTATTTT | CASSSALTDTQYF
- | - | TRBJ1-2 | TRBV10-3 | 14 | TGTGCCATCAGTTTAGCAGGGTTTTCCTCTGGCTACACCTTC | CAISLAGFSSGYTF
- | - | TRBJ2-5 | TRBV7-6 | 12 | TGTGCCAGCAGCCCCCCCCGAGAGACCCAGTACTTC | CASSPPRETQYF
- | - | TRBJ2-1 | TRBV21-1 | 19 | TGTGCCAGCAGCAAAGTCTCCGTCGCGGGGCGTTGGAACTACAATGAGCAGTTCTTC | CASSKVSVAGRWNYNEQFF
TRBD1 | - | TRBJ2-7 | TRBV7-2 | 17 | TGTGCCAGCAGCACTCAACTACCGGGACAGGTGGCGGACGAGCAGTACTTC | CASSTQLPGQVADEQYF
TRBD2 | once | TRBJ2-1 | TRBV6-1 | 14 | TGTGCCACTCAAACGGGAGGCCTTTACAATGAGCAGTTCTTC | CATQTGGLYNEQFF
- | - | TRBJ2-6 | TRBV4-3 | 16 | TGCGCCAGCAGCCAAGAACCCCGCCCTGGGGCCAACGTCCTGACTTTC | CASSQEPRPGANVLTF
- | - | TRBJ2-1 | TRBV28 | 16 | TGTGCCAGCAGTCCACCGCTGGTGAGCTCCTACAATGAGCAGTTCTTC | CASSPPLVSSYNEQFF
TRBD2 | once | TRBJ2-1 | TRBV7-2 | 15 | TGTGCCAGCAGGGGACTAGCGGTTGGTGGAGATGAGCAGTTCTTC | CASRGLAVGGDEQFF
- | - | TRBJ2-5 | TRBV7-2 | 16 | TGTGCCAGCAGCTTTTCGGGGCGAGCTTCCGAAGAGACCCAGTACTTC | CASSFSGRASEETQYF
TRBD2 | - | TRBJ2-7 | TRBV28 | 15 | TGTGCCAGCAAACCTCCGGGACTAGCGGTATCCGAGCAGTACTTC | CASKPPGLAVSEQYF
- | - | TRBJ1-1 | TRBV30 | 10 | TGTGCCTGGATGCGGTTGCGAGCTTTCTTT | CAWMRLRAFF
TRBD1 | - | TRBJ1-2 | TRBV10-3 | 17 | TGTGCCATCAGTGAGTCGAGTGGGACAGAAGCTAACTATGGCTACACCTTC | CAISESSGTEANYGYTF
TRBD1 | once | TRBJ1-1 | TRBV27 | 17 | TGTGCCAGCAGTTCTAGACAGGGATGGACAGTCGGGCTTGAAGCTTTCTTT | CASSSRQGWTVGLEAFF
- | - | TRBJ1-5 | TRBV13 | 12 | TGTGCCAGCAGCTTATTGGGTCAGCCCCAGCATTTT | CASSLLGQPQHF
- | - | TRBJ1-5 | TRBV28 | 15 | TGTGCCAGCAGTTTAGCGGGGATTCCCGATCAGCCCCAGCATTTT | CASSLAGIPDQPQHF